The present entry profiles one TCR beta chain with its context. The sample is drawn from a study of blood T cell repertoires in COVID-19. Background on the study: There were acute and convalescent COVID-19 samples, and they came from the United States, Italy and Spain.

The repertoire was sequenced with immunoSEQ multiplex PCR; TCRdb's copy has only in-frame clones and lacks some. This sample yields fewer than 200,000 clones, of which 76% are seen a single time; around 7.9% belongs to the top ten. V shed 8 bases and J shed 3 bases, with 8 bases lying between them. Germline V gene sequence: CDR1 MDHEN, CDR2 SYDVKM. This CDR3 is 12 amino acids long. The rearrangement uses TRBV28 and TRBJ1-5; D not resolved. Material: peripheral blood. The origin of this receptor is a woman in her forties or fifties with active or convalescent COVID-19. The CDR3 protein is CASRRFNQPQHF. The CDR3 coding sequence is TGTGCCAGCCGGAGGTTCAATCAGCCCCAGCATTTT.